Listed below are T cell receptor beta chains from one sample, sequenced in a study of identical twins. TCRdb reprocessed the 5' RACE reads via MiXCR and lists one record per CDR3 protein. The sample lists about 700,000 distinct CDR3 sequences, over 8.5% occurring once. The data were also submitted as part of a second study, on yellow fever vaccine responses in identical twins.

The sample consisted of PBMCs. The origin of the receptors is a woman aged 18-30 years in good health. Both conserved end residues are part of each CDR3. Each record gives: V gene, clone size, D gene, J gene, CDR3 DNA, CDR3 protein. D genes are given only for firm matches. Clone size is given for some rows only: seen once, a few or many times, or a class if the clone is expanded.

>TRBV7-9|-|-|TRBJ2-1
TGTGCCAGCAGCCCCGCGGGATCTATAGCTACGTTTGAGCAGTTCTTC
CASSPAGSIATFEQFF
>TRBV7-9|many|TRBD1|TRBJ1-3
TGTGCCAGCAGCTTACGGGACAGGGAAGCTGGAAACACCATATATTTT
CASSLRDREAGNTIYF
>TRBV3-1|many|TRBD1|TRBJ2-7
TGTGCCAGCAGCCAAGGCGCCGGGACAGGTCACTTC
CASSQGAGTGHF
>TRBV12-3/TRBV12-4|many|-|TRBJ1-2
TGTGCCAGCAGCCGCGGTTATGGCTACACCTTC
CASSRGYGYTF
>TRBV24-1|few|-|TRBJ1-1
TGTGCCACCAGAGAAGGGGGGGAAGCTTTCTTT
CATREGGEAFF
>TRBV28|many|-|TRBJ2-2
TGTGCCAGCAGTCCCAGACTAACCGGGGAGCTGTTTTTT
CASSPRLTGELFF
>TRBV27|few|TRBD2|TRBJ2-1
TGTGCCAGCAGCGAGGGACTAGCCTACAATGAGCAGTTCTTC
CASSEGLAYNEQFF
>TRBV27|-|-|TRBJ2-1
TGTGCCAGCAGTCTCCCCCGGGAGTGGGGGGCCTACAATGAGCAGTTCTTC
CASSLPREWGAYNEQFF
>TRBV6-5|few|-|TRBJ2-7
TGTGCCAGCAGTTTCTCCTCCGACGGGGGCGGGGAACACGAGCAGTACTTC
CASSFSSDGGGEHEQYF
>TRBV6-1|-|TRBD2|TRBJ2-3
TGTGCCAGACCTACGGGGAGGGTGCGTTATACGCAGTATTTT
CARPTGRVRYTQYF
>TRBV29-1|-|-|TRBJ2-6
TGCAGCGTCAACAGGGCTGGGGCCAACGTCCTGACTTTC
CSVNRAGANVLTF
>TRBV5-6|few|-|TRBJ1-1
TGTGCCAGCAGCGAAGCGGGGAATGAAGCTTTCTTT
CASSEAGNEAFF
>TRBV6-1|few|-|TRBJ2-6
TGTGCCAGCAGCCAGTGGGGGTTCGACTCTGGGGCCAACGTCCTGACTTTC
CASSQWGFDSGANVLTF
>TRBV27|many|-|TRBJ1-3
TGTGCCAGCAGTTTATCATCAGGGTCTGGAAACACCATATATTTT
CASSLSSGSGNTIYF
>TRBV20-1|many|TRBD2|TRBJ2-7
TGCAGTGTGAAGACTAGCGGTAGTCGCGCCTACGAGCAGTACTTC
CSVKTSGSRAYEQYF
>TRBV5-1|many|-|TRBJ2-5
TGCGCCAGCAGCTTCGGGCAGGGGAGGGAGACCCAGTACTTC
CASSFGQGRETQYF
>TRBV12-3/TRBV12-4|many|-|TRBJ2-2
TGTGCCAGCAGTTTAGGGCTAGCGAGCACCGGGGAGCTGTTTTTT
CASSLGLASTGELFF
>TRBV20-1|few|TRBD1|TRBJ2-3
TGCAGTGCTAGAGATCGGGACAGGGGGCTCGATACGCAGTATTTT
CSARDRDRGLDTQYF
>TRBV28|many|-|TRBJ2-1
TGTGCCAGCAGTTTTGCAGCGGACCACAATGAGCAGTTCTTC
CASSFAADHNEQFF
>TRBV3-1|many|-|TRBJ1-4
TGTGCCAGCAGCCAAGATACTATGGGGTCAACTAATGAAAAACTGTTTTTT
CASSQDTMGSTNEKLFF
>TRBV12-3/TRBV12-4|-|TRBD1|TRBJ2-2
TGTGCCAGCAGGTCGGGCAGGGGGCTCACCGGGGAGCTGTTTTTT
CASRSGRGLTGELFF
>TRBV7-3|few|TRBD1|TRBJ2-1
TGTGCCAGCAGCCTCTTATCCGGGACAGGTGCCGGTGAGCAGTTCTTC
CASSLLSGTGAGEQFF
>TRBV29-1|many|-|TRBJ2-5
TGCAGCGTTGATTCTCAGGGTACTGGGGAGACCCAGTACTTC
CSVDSQGTGETQYF
>TRBV20-1|-|-|TRBJ2-1
TGCAGTGCTAGAGCCCTAGGATCCTACAATGAGCAGTTCTTC
CSARALGSYNEQFF
>TRBV9|-|-|TRBJ2-7
TGTGCCAGCAGCGTAGCACTAGCCGAAAACTCCTACGAGCAGTACTTC
CASSVALAENSYEQYF
>TRBV5-1|few|-|TRBJ1-1
TGCGCCAGCAGCTTGCATCCGGGCACTGAAGCTTTCTTT
CASSLHPGTEAFF